This T cell receptor (beta chain) was retrieved from a study of beta chain features in type 1 diabetes. About the study: Cell yields, gender and age were similar in healthy donors and patients.

Regarding this clone: The antigen remains undetermined.

V was trimmed by 4 bases and J by 6 bases, leaving 18 bases between them. Germline CDR1 MGHRA, CDR2 YSYEKL. The CDR3 totals 16 residues. TCRB transcripts that were expressed got sequenced, as all of the isolated RNA had been reverse transcribed. TCRdb's copy holds only in-frame clones and misses some; the assay was immunoSEQ multiplex PCR. The table lists 860,000 or so clones, around a sixth of them singletons. Sorting with CD45RO/CCR7/CD25/CD127/CD95/CD27 yielded naive, central memory, regulatory and stem-like memory CD4+ cells. General study results and limits: At VDJ recombination sites, type 1 diabetes patients had fewer insertions and more deleted nucleotides.

Sequenced: naive CD4+ T cells from blood. V usage is TRBV4-1 and J usage is TRBJ1-4, with D possibly TRBD1 on 5 matching bases. This clonotype originated in a woman younger than 35 in good health. CDR3 nucleotide sequence: TGCGCCAGCAGCCCGGGGCAGGGAGGTCGGTATGAAAAACTGTTTTTT. Protein: CASSPGQGGRYEKLFF.